The clone carrying this T cell receptor beta chain has only one observation. The antigen is not known. Treatment given: roughly 20 received Ad26.COV2.S at low or high dose, single or two shots; about 5 received placebo; per-sample allocation not given. Collection of samples fell on day 63 after the first vaccine or placebo injection. This sample is drawn from a study of Ad26.COV2.S vaccination and SARS-CoV-2 variants. Study as a whole: Among those in the COV1001 Ad26.COV2.S trial arm was the donor. Into the muscle, Ad26.COV2.S was dosed once or twice, 56 days apart.

From germline, CDR1 is LGHDT and CDR2 YNNKEL (reference sequence). V was clipped by 6 bases and J by 8 bases, with 17 bases between them. The CDR3 has 14 residues. Generated by immunoSEQ multiplex PCR, the TCRdb table keeps only in-frame clones and is missing some. The sample has 380,000 or so clones; 83% are singletons. General study results and limits: People who got the vaccine or the placebo had similar non-spike TCR breadth.

This specimen was peripheral blood, taken in a trial of Ad26.COV2.S vaccine versus placebo. The sequence was collected from a person aged 18-60 years who received the Ad26.COV2.S COVID-19 vaccine or a placebo. This chain links TRBV3-1 (or the pseudogene TRBV3-2) with TRBJ2-1; D is tentatively TRBD1 or TRBD2 (5 bases each). The CDR3 DNA follows: TGTGCCAGCAGTCTCGGGGCTCGGGGAGATGAGCAGTTCTTC. Protein sequence: CASSLGARGDEQFF.